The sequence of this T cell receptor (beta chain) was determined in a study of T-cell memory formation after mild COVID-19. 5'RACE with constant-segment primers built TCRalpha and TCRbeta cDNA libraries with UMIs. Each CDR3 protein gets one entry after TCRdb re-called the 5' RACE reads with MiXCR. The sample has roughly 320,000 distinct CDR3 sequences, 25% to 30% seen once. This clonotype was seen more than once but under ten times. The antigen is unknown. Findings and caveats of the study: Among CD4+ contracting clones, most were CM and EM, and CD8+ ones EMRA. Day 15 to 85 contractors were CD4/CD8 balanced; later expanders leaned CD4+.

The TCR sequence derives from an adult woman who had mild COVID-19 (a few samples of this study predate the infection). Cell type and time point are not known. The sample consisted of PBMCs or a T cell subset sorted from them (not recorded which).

CDR3 DNA: TGTGCCAGCAGCCGCGGGCCCGGCGAGACCCAGTACTTC. This sequence encodes CASSRGPGETQYF. The chain joins TRBV7-3 to TRBJ2-5, with a possible D match to TRBD2 (5 bases). The CDR3 is 13 residues long. The germline V gene encodes CDR1 SGHTA and CDR2 FQGTGA. Deletions cut 5 bases from V and 5 bases from J, with 12 bases between.